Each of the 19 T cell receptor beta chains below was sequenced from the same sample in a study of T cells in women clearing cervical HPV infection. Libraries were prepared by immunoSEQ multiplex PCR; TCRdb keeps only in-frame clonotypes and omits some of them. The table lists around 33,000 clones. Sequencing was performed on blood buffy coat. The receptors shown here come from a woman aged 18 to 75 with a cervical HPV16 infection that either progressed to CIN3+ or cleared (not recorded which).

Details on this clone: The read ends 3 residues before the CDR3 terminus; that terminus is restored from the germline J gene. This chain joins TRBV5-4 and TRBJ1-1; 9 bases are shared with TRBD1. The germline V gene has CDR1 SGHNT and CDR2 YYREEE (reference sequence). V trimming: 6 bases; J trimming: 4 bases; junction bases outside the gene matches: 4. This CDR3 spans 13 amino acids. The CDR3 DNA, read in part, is TGTGCCAGCAACCCGACAGGGGGCACTGAA. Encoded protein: CASNPTGGTE. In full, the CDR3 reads CASNPTGGTEAFF.

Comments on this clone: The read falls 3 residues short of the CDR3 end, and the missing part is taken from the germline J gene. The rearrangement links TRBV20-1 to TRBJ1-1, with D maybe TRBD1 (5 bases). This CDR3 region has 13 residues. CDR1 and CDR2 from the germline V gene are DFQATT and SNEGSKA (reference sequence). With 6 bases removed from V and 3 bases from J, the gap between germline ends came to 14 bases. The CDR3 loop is CSALLDSYTEAFF. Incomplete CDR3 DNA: TGCAGTGCCTTACTCGACAGCTACACTGAA.

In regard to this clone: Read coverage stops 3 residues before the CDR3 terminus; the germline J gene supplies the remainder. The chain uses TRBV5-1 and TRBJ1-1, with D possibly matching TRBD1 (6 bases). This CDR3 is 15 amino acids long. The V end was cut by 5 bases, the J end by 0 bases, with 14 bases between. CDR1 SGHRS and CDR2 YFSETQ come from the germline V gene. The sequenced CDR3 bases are TGCGCCAGCAGAATGACAGGTCTCATGAACACTGAA. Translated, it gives CASRMTGLMNTE. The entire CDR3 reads CASRMTGLMNTEAFF.

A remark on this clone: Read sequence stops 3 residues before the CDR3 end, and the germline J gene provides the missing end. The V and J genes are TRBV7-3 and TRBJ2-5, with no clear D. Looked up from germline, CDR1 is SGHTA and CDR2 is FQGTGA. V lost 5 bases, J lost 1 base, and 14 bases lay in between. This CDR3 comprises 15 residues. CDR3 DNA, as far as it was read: TGTGCCAGCAGCAAGACTGGGTATACCCAAGAGACC. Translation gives CASSKTGYTQET. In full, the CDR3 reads CASSKTGYTQETQYF.

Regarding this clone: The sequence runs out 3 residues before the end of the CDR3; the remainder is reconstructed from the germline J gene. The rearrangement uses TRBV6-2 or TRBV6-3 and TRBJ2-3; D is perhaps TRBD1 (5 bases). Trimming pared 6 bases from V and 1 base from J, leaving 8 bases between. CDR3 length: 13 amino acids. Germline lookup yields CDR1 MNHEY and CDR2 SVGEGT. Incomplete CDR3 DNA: TGTGCCAGCAGGATCAGGGGCACAGATACG. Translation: CASRIRGTDT. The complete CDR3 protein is CASRIRGTDTQYF.

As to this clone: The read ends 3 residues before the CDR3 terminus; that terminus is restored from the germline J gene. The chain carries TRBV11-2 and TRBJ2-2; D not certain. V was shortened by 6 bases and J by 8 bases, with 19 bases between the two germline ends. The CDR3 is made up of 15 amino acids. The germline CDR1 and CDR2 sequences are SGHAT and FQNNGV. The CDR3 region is CASRNYKNLAGELFF. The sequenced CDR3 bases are TGTGCCAGCAGGAACTATAAAAACCTGGCTGGGGAG.

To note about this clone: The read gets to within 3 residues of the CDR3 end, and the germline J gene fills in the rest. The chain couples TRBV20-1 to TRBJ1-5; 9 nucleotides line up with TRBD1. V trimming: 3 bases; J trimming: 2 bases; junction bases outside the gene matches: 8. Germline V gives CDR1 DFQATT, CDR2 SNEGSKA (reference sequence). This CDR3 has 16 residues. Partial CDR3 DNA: TGCAGTGCTAGGACAGGGACAGGGAGAGGCAATCAGCCC. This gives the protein CSARTGTGRGNQP. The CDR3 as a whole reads CSARTGTGRGNQPQHF.

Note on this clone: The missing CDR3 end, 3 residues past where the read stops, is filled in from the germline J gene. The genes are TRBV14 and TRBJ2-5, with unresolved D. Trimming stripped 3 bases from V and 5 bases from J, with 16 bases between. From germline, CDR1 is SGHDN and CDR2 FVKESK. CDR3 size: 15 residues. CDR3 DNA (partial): TGTGCCAGCAGCCAGTCCGGGTCGTGGCGTGAGACC. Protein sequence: CASSQSGSWRET. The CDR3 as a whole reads CASSQSGSWRETQYF.

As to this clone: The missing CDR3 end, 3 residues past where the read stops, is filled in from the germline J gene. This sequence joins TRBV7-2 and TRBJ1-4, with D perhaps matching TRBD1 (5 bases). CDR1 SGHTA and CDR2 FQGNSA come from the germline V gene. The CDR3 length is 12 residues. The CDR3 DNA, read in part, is TGTGCCAGCAGCTACGACAGCCACCAA. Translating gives CASSYDSHQ. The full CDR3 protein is CASSYDSHQLFF.

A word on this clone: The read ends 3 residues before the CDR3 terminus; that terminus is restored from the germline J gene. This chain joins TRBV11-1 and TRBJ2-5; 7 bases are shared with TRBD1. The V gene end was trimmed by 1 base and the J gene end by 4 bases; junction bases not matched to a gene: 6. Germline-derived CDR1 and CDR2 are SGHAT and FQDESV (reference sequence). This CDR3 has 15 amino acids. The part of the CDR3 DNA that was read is TGTGCCAGCAGCTTAGGACCGGGACAGTTAGAGACC. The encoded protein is CASSLGPGQLET. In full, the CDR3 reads CASSLGPGQLETQYF.

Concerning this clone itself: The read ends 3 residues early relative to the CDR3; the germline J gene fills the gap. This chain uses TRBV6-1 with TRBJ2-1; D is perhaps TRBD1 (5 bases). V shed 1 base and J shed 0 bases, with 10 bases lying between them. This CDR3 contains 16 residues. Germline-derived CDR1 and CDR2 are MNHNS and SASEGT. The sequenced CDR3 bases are TGTGCCAGCAGTGAAGAAGACAGAGTCTCCTACAATGAG. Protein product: CASSEEDRVSYNE. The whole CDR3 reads CASSEEDRVSYNEQFF.

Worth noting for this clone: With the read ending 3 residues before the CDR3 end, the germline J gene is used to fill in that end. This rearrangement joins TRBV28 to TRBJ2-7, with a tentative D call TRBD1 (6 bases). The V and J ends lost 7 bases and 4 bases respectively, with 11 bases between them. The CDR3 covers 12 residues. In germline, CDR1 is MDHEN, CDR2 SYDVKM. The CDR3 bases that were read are TGTGCCAGCAATCAGGGGCTGTACGAG. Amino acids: CASNQGLYE. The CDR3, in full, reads CASNQGLYEQYF.

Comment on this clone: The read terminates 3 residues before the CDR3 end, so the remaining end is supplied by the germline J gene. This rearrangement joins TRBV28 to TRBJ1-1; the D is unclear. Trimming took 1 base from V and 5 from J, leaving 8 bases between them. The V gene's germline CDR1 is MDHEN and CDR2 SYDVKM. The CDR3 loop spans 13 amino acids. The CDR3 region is CASSLSKRTEAFF. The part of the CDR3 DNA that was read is TGTGCCAGCAGTTTATCCAAGCGGACTGAA.

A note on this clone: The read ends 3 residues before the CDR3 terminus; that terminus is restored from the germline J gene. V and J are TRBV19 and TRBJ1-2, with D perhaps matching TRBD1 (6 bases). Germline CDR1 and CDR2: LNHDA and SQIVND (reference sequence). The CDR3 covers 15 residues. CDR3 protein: CASQDWAGDTDTYTF. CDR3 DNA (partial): TGTGCCAGTCAGGATTGGGCCGGGGACACAGATACC.

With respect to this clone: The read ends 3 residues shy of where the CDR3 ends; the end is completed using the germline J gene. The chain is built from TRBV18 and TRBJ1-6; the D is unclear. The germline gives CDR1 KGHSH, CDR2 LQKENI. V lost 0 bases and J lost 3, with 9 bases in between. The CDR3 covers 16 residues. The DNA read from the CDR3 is TGTGCCAGCTCACCACCCAACGCGGTCTATAATTCACCC. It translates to CASSPPNAVYNSP. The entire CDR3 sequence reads CASSPPNAVYNSPLHF.

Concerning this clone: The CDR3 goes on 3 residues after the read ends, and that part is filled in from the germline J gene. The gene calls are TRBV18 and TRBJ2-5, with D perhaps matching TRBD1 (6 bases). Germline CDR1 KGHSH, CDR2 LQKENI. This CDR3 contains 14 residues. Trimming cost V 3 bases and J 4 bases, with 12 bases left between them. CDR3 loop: CASSPSGVGETQYF. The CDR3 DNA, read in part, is TGTGCCAGCTCACCGTCAGGGGTCGGAGAGACC.

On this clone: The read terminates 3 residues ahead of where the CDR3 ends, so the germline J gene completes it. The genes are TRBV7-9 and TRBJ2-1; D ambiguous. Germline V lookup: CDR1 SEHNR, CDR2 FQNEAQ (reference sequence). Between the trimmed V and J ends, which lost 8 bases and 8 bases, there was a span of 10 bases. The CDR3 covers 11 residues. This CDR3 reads CASVRSDEQFF. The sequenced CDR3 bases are TGTGCCAGCGTTCGTTCCGATGAG.

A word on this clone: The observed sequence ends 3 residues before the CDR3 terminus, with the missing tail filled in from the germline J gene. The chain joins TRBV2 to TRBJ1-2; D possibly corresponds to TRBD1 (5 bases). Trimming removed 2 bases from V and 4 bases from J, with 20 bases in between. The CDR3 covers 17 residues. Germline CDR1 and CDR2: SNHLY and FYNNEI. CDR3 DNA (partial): TGTGCCAGCAGTGAACCGCCCGGGGGGAGCCGGTCCTATGGC. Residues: CASSEPPGGSRSYG. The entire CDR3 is CASSEPPGGSRSYGYTF.

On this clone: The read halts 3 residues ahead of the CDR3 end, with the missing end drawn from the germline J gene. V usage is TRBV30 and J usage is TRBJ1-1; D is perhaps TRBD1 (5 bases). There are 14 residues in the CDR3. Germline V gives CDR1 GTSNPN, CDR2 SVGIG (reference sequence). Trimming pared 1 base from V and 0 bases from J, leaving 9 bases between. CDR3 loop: CAWSDRLLNTEAFF. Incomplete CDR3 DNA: TGTGCCTGGAGTGACAGGTTGTTGAACACTGAA.